This T cell receptor (beta chain) was sequenced for a study of blood T cell repertoires in COVID-19. All enrollees were about 18 to 100 years old and from about 24 US areas. The method was immunoSEQ multiplex PCR; TCRdb's version includes in-frame clones alone and lacks a portion of them. Altogether 270,000 or so clones are present, approximately 88% being singletons, with the ten largest covering around 1.2%. This CDR3 region has 11 residues. The trim removed 4 bases at V and 11 bases at J, leaving 4 bases unmatched. Germline loops: CDR1 SGDLS, CDR2 YYNGEE. Sequencing used PBMCs or T cells enriched from blood (not recorded which). The source of this sequence is a woman aged 40-49 years with acute COVID-19. This rearrangement joins TRBV9 to TRBJ1-1; 8 bases map to TRBD1. Here the CDR3 DNA reads TGTGCCAGCAGCTCGCGGACAGGGGCTTTCTTT. Translated: CASSSRTGAFF. The whole variable domain, filled in from reference TRBV9 and TRBJ1-1, reads DSGVTQTPKHLITATGQRVTLRCSPRSGDLSVYWYQQSLDQGLQFLIQYYNGEERAKGNILERFSAQQFPDLHSELNLSSLELGDSALYFCASSSRTGAFFGQGTRLTVV.